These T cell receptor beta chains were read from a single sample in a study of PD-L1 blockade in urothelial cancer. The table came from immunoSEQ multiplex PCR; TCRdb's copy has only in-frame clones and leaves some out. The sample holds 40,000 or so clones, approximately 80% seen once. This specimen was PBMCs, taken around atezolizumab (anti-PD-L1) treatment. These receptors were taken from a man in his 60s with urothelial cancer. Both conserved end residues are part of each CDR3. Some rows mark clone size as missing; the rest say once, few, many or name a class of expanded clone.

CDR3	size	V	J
CASSQGGVTSYEQYF	-	TRBV4-2	TRBJ2-7
CASSNQGQETQYF	-	TRBV2	TRBJ2-5
CASTLPGDSTEAFF	-	TRBV28	TRBJ1-1
CASKISETSNQPQHF	-	TRBV28	TRBJ1-5
CAWRVGGEGQETQYF	-	TRBV30	TRBJ2-5
CAWNGDRGVDTQYF	few	TRBV30	TRBJ2-3
CASSPLRTSGGIGEQFF	-	TRBV6-4	TRBJ2-1
CASSEQAVKNSPLHF	few	TRBV2	TRBJ1-6
CASDQGGSEAFF	-	TRBV30	TRBJ1-1
CATGTENSPLHF	-	TRBV15	TRBJ1-6
CASSTRGDNSPLHF	-	TRBV19	TRBJ1-6
CAWIPGGSGEAFF	once	TRBV30	TRBJ1-1
CASSPRQGSPVAFF	-	TRBV7-2	TRBJ1-1
CASSDHRDWYGYTF	-	TRBV6-5	TRBJ1-2
CASSPNLGDNEQFF	-	TRBV28	TRBJ2-1
CASSPRDRGQETQYF	-	TRBV28	TRBJ2-5
CASSFSGENTGELFF	-	TRBV9	TRBJ2-2
CASSLVEGRNNEQFF	-	TRBV5-1	TRBJ2-1
CASSVVSSGYNEQFF	-	TRBV9	TRBJ2-1
CASSSFGQAPYEQYF	-	TRBV7-2	TRBJ2-7
CASSHGTKNTGELFF	-	TRBV9	TRBJ2-2
CASSLSSDRYEQYF	-	TRBV28	TRBJ2-7
CASSEPNSEQYF	-	TRBV2	TRBJ2-7
CASSEEGPGNF	-	TRBV2	TRBJ2-7